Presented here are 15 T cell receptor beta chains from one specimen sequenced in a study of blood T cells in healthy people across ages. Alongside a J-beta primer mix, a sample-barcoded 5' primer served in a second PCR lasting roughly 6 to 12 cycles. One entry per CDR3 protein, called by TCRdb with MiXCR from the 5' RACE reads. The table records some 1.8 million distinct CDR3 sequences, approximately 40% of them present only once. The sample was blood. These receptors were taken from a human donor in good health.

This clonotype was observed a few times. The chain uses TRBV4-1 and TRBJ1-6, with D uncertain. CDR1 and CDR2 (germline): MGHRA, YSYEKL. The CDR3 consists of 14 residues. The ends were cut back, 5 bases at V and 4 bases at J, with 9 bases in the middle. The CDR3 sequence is CASSIVLYNSPLHF. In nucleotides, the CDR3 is TGCGCCAGCAGCATCGTCCTATATAATTCACCCCTCCACTTT.

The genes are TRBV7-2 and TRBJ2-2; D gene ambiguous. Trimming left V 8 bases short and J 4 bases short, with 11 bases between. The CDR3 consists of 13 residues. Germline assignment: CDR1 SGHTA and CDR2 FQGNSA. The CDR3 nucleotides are TGTGCCAGCCTAGGGTTTCGCACCGGGGAGCTGTTTTTT. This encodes CASLGFRTGELFF.

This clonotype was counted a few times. CDR3 sequence (DNA): TGTGCCAGCAGCACCGGGACTGGCCTAGGGGAGCAGTTCTTC. Protein product: CASSTGTGLGEQFF. This sequence joins TRBV12-3 or TRBV12-4 and TRBJ2-1; tentative D call: TRBD2 (6 bases). The CDR3 runs to 14 residues. V lost 6 bases to trimming and J lost 10 bases, with 19 bases between them.

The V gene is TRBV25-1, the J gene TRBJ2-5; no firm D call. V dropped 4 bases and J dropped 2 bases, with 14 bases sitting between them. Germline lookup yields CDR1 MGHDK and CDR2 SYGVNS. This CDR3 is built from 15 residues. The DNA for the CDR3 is TGTGCCAGCAGTGTCGGGTTCGGTTCTCAAGAGACCCAGTACTTC. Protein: CASSVGFGSQETQYF.

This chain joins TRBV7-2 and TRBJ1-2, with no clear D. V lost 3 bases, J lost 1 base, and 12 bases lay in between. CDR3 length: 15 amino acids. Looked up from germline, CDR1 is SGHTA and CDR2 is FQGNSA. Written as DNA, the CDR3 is TGTGCCAGCAGCTTGAGGTTCGGGGTTAACTATGGCTACACCTTC. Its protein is CASSLRFGVNYGYTF.

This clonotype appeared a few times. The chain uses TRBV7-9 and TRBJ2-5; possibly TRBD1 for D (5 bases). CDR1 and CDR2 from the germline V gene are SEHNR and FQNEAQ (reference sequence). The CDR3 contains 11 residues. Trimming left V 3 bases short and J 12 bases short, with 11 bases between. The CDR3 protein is CASSFAQDKYF. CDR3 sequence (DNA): TGTGCCAGCAGCTTCGCACAGGACAAGTACTTC.

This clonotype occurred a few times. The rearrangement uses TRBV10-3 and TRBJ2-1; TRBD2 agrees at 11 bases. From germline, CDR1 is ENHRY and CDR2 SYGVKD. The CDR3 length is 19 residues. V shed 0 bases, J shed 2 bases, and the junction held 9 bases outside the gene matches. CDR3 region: CAISESPQISGGAYNEQFF. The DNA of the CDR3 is TGTGCCATCAGTGAGTCGCCTCAAATTAGCGGGGGGGCCTACAATGAGCAGTTCTTC.

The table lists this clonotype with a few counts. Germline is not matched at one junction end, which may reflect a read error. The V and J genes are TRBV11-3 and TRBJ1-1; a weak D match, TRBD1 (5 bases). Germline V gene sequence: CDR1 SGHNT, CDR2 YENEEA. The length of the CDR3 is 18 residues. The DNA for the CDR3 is TGCGCCAGCAGCTTAGATGAGGGTCGGTGGGGGACGAACACTGAAGCTTTCTTT. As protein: CASSLDEGRWGTNTEAFF. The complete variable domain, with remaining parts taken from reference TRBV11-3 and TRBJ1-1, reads EAGVVQSPRYKIIEKKQPVAFWCNPISGHNTLYWYLQNLGQGPELLIRYENEEAVDDSQLPKDRFSAERLKGVDSTLKIQPAELGDSAVYLCASSLDEGRWGTNTEAFFGQGTRLTVV.

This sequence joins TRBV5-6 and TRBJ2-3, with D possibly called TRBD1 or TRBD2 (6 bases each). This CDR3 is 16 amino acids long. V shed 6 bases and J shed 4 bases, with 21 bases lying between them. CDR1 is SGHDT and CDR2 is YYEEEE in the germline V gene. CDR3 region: CASTWGADNLPDTQYF. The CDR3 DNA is TGTGCCAGCACTTGGGGGGCGGATAACTTGCCAGATACGCAGTATTTT.

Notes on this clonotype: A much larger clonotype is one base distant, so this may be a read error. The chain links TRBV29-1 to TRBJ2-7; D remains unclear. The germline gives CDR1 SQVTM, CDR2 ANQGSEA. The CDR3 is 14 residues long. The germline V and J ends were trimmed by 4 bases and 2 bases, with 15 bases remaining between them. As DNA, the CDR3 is TGCAGCGTTGCTGTGAGGTTTGGGGCCTACGAGCAGTACTTC. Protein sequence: CSVAVRFGAYEQYF.

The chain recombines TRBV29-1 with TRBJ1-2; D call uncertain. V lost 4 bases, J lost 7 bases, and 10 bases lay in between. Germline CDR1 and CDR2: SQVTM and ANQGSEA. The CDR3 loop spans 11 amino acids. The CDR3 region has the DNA TGCAGCGTTGCCTCCGGACCTGGCTACACCTTC. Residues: CSVASGPGYTF.

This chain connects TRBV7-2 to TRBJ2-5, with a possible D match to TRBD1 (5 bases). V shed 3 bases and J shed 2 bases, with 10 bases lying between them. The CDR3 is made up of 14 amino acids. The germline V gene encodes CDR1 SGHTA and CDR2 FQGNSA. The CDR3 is CASSLTAWQETQYF. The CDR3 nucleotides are TGTGCCAGCAGCTTGACAGCATGGCAAGAGACCCAGTACTTC.

The CDR3 region is CASSNYMNTEAFF. In DNA form, the CDR3 reads TGTGCCAGCAGCAATTATATGAACACTGAAGCTTTCTTT. The chain uses TRBV7-9 and TRBJ1-1; no clear D. The CDR3 is 13 residues long. Per the germline V gene, CDR1 is SEHNR and CDR2 is FQNEAQ (reference sequence). V was clipped by 5 bases and J by 0 bases, with 7 bases between them. Using reference TRBV7-9 and TRBJ1-1 for the parts outside the CDR3, the full variable domain is DTGVSQNPRHKITKRGQNVTFRCDPISEHNRLYWYRQTLGQGPEFLTYFQNEAQLEKSRLLSDRFSAERPKGSFSTLEIQRTEQGDSAMYLCASSNYMNTEAFFGQGTRLTVV.

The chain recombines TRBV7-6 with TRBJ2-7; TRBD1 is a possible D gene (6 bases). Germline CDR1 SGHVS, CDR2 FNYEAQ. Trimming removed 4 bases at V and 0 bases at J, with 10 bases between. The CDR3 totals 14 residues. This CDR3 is CASSYRQASYEQYF. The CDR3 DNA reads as TGTGCCAGCAGCTACAGACAGGCCTCCTACGAGCAGTACTTC.

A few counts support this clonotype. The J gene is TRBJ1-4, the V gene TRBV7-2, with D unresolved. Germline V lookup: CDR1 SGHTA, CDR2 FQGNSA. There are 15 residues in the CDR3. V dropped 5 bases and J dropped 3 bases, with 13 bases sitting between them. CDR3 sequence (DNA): TGTGCCAGCAGCCCGACCAGGTCTTCTAATGAAAAACTGTTTTTT. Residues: CASSPTRSSNEKLFF.